A single count supports the clone carrying this T cell receptor beta chain. Its target is unknown. One junction end disagrees with the germline gene, perhaps due to a read error. This sample was taken from a study of blood T cells in healthy people across ages. This CDR3 spans 13 amino acids. Germline values: CDR1 DFQATT, CDR2 SNEGSKA (reference sequence). Findings of the study overall: Donors of long life had a larger count of naive CD4+ cells and greater diversity than aged donors.

It was with a sample-barcoded 5' primer and a J-beta primer mix that a second PCR of roughly 7 to 11 cycles was run. In TCRdb, the 5' RACE reads were re-called with MiXCR into one record per CDR3 protein. Seen here are approximately 880,000 distinct CDR3 sequences, about 48% observed once, and the top ten hold about an eighth. The chain couples TRBV20-1 to TRBJ1-5, with no clear D. Input material: blood. This TCR came from a man aged 25 to 45 in good health. The CDR3 sequence: CSARAYPNQPQHF. The CDR3 DNA reads as TGCAGTGCGAGAGCCTACCCGAATCAGCCCCAGCATTTT.